This passage covers 16 T cell receptor beta chains from one sample sequenced in a study of blood T cell repertoires in COVID-19. Method: immunoSEQ multiplex PCR; TCRdb's copy keeps in-frame clones and lacks some. The table includes about 52,000 clones, around 85% detected once. Input material: peripheral blood. These receptors came from a human donor in a cohort sampled during active COVID-19.

This chain connects TRBV5-8 to TRBJ1-4; 7 bases agree with TRBD1. Germline V gene data show CDR1 as SGHTS and CDR2 as YDEGEE. CDR3 length: 17 amino acids. V shed 0 bases, J shed 0 bases, and the junction held 5 bases outside the gene matches. CDR3 nucleotides: TGTGCCAGCAGCTTGGTCGGCAGGGGGGCAACTAATGAAAAACTGTTTTTT. It yields the protein CASSLVGRGATNEKLFF.

The V and J genes are TRBV6-1 and TRBJ2-7; D is undetermined. Trimming stripped 3 bases from V and 0 bases from J, with 12 bases between. The CDR3 length is 15 residues. Germline V gives CDR1 MNHNS, CDR2 SASEGT. The CDR3 reads CASSDTPESSYEQYF. DNA for the CDR3: TGTGCCAGCAGTGATACCCCGGAGAGCTCCTACGAGCAGTACTTC.

The chain couples TRBV6-2 or TRBV6-3 to TRBJ1-4, with 9 bases fitting TRBD1. From germline, CDR1 is MNHEY and CDR2 SVGEGT. The trim removed 0 bases at V and 7 bases at J, leaving 3 bases unmatched. This CDR3 is built from 15 residues. This chain's CDR3 is CASSYSEQGAEKLFF. The CDR3 DNA is TGTGCCAGCAGTTACTCGGAACAGGGGGCTGAAAAACTGTTTTTT.

This clone appeared a single time. The chain links TRBV10-1 to TRBJ2-3, with D possibly TRBD1 on 6 matching bases. The germline gives CDR1 WNHNN, CDR2 SYGVQD (reference sequence). The CDR3 is made up of 15 amino acids. Trimming left V 4 bases short and J 0 bases short, with 11 bases between. This CDR3 is CASSGTVASTDTQYF. The CDR3 DNA sequence: TGCGCCAGCAGTGGGACAGTGGCTAGCACAGATACGCAGTATTTT.

The chain couples TRBV12-3 or TRBV12-4 to TRBJ1-4; unclear D gene. Trimming removed 3 bases at V and 15 bases at J, with 11 bases between. CDR3 length: 11 residues. Here the CDR3 reads CASSFGDVVFF. The DNA of the CDR3 is TGTGCCAGCAGTTTTGGAGACGTGGTGTTTTTT.

This clone was detected only once. The CDR3 DNA reads as TGTGCCAGCAGTTTAACGAGGACTAGCGGGGTTTACGAGCAGTACTTC. It specifies CASSLTRTSGVYEQYF. The rearrangement joins TRBV28 to TRBJ2-7; 12 nucleotides align to TRBD2. The CDR3 is 16 residues long. The V gene end was trimmed by 2 bases and the J gene end by 4 bases; junction bases not matched to a gene: 6. The germline gives CDR1 MDHEN, CDR2 SYDVKM.

V and J are TRBV6-2 or TRBV6-3 and TRBJ1-3, with 9 bases fitting TRBD1. Germline trimming cut 6 bases from V and 1 base from J; bases unmatched to any gene: 4. The CDR3 runs 15 residues. The germline V gene has CDR1 MNHEY and CDR2 SVGEGT. The chain's CDR3 is CASSRDRVSGNTIYF. The DNA for the CDR3 is TGTGCCAGCAGCCGGGACAGGGTGTCTGGAAACACCATATATTTT.

The chain employs TRBV10-3 and TRBJ1-5; D possibly corresponds to TRBD1 (5 bases). The germline gives CDR1 ENHRY, CDR2 SYGVKD. This CDR3 spans 13 amino acids. Trimming took off 11 bases at V and 4 bases at J, with 15 bases between the two ends. As DNA, the CDR3 is TGTGCCTCCCAAGCGCAGGGTAATCAGCCCCAGCATTTT. Protein product: CASQAQGNQPQHF.

This chain links TRBV18 with TRBJ2-7; D is ambiguous. Trimming removed 1 base from V and 3 bases from J, with 7 bases in between. The germline CDR1 and CDR2 sequences are KGHSH and LQKENI. This CDR3 contains 13 residues. Here the CDR3 reads CASSPRDNYEQYF. CDR3 nucleotide sequence: TGTGCCAGCTCACCACGAGACAACTACGAGCAGTACTTC.

The chain recombines TRBV18 with TRBJ1-4; D remains unclear. Trimming cost V 5 bases and J 0 bases, with 13 bases left between them. The germline V gene has CDR1 KGHSH and CDR2 LQKENI. There are 16 residues in the CDR3. DNA of the CDR3: TGTGCCAGCTCATTCCAGTCATATGCAACTAATGAAAAACTGTTTTTT. This gives the protein CASSFQSYATNEKLFF.

This clone was recorded only once. The J gene is TRBJ2-7, the V gene TRBV19, with TRBD2 matching 11 bases. Germline V gene lookup returns CDR1 LNHDA and CDR2 SQIVND (reference sequence). This CDR3 comprises 15 residues. With V trimmed by 7 bases and J by 3 bases, 8 bases remained unmatched. CDR3 amino acids: CASTPRLAGLYEQYF. As DNA, the CDR3 is TGTGCCAGTACCCCCAGACTAGCGGGGCTCTACGAGCAGTACTTC.

The CDR3, as DNA: TGTGCCAGCACGACAGGGATAAATCAGCCCCAGCATTTT. Translation: CASTTGINQPQHF. The chain links TRBV6-5 to TRBJ1-5; TRBD1 aligns across 7 bases. Trimming removed 7 bases from V and 4 bases from J; junction bases left unmatched: 4. From germline, CDR1 is MNHEY and CDR2 SVGAGI. CDR3 length: 13 residues.

This chain connects TRBV2 to TRBJ1-4; D is possibly TRBD1 (6 bases). The CDR3 consists of 15 residues. In germline, CDR1 is SNHLY, CDR2 FYNNEI. V was shortened by 5 bases and J by 7 bases, with 17 bases between the two germline ends. CDR3 in amino acids: CASSPQGRGFEKLFF. The DNA of the CDR3 is TGTGCCAGCAGTCCACAGGGCCGAGGTTTTGAAAAACTGTTTTTT.

The rearrangement joins TRBV6-5 to TRBJ2-3; 9 nucleotides match TRBD2. There are 15 residues in the CDR3. The germline CDR1 and CDR2 sequences are MNHEY and SVGAGI. Losses at the gene ends were 10 bases for V and 7 bases for J; bases not matched to a gene: 15. Here the CDR3 DNA reads TGTGCCATCCCTTCGACTAGCGGAGTCCGAAATACGCAGTATTTT. It encodes CAIPSTSGVRNTQYF.

V gene TRBV30 combines with J gene TRBJ1-1, with D uncertain. The germline gives CDR1 GTSNPN, CDR2 SVGIG (reference sequence). Trimming cost V 0 bases and J 4 bases, with 12 bases left between them. The CDR3 is made up of 14 amino acids. CDR3: CAWSVLPARTEAFF. DNA of the CDR3: TGTGCCTGGAGTGTACTCCCCGCCCGCACTGAAGCTTTCTTT.

This chain connects TRBV18 to TRBJ2-1, with 7 bases matching TRBD1. The length of the CDR3 is 16 residues. Germline trimming cut 0 bases from V and 5 bases from J; bases unmatched to any gene: 7. Germline V gene lookup returns CDR1 KGHSH and CDR2 LQKENI. CDR3: CASSPPGTDNNNEQFF. The CDR3 DNA reads TGTGCCAGCTCACCACCCGGGACAGACAACAACAATGAGCAGTTCTTC. The whole variable domain, filled in from reference TRBV18 and TRBJ2-1, reads NAGVMQNPRHLVRRRGQEARLRCSPMKGHSHVYWYRQLPEEGLKFMVYLQKENIIDESGMPKERFSAEFPKEGPSILRIQQVVRGDSAAYFCASSPPGTDNNNEQFFGPGTRLTVL.